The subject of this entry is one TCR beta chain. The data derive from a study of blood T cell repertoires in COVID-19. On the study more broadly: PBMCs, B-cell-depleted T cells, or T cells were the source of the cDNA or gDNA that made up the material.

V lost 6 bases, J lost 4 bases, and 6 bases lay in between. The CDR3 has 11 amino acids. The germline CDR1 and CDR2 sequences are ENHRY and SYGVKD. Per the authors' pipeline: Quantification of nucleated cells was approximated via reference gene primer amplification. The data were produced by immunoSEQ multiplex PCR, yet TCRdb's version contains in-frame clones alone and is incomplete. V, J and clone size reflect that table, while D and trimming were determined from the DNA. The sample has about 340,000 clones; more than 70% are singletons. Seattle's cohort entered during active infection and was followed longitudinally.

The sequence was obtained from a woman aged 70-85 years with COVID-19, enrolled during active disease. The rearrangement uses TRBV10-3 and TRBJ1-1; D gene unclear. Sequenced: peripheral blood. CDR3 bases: TGTGCCATCAGAGCTTCCACTGAAGCTTTCTTT. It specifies CAIRASTEAFF.